This record looks at one T cell receptor beta chain sequence and its context. Its specificity is not known. This entry is derived from a study of CD8+CD57+ T cells in acquired aplastic anemia. Study at large: DNA from sorted CD4+ and CD8+ cells averaged around 3.2 ug. Study-level points and caveats: CD8+ Simpson's diversity in patients was not significantly different from that in controls.

This CDR3 has 17 residues. The germline V gene has CDR1 SNHLY and CDR2 FYNNEI. V trimming: 8 bases; J trimming: 0 bases; junction bases outside the gene matches: 12. TCR beta VDJ and CDR3 profiles were obtained from a genomic DNA template. TCRdb passed the reads through MiXCR, listing each CDR3 protein once. The table shows approximately 220,000 distinct CDR3 sequences, with roughly 50% occurring only once. Sequencing involved patients with CD8+CD57+ cell expansion previously shown by flow cytometry. Every patient presented with severe acquired aplastic anemia. Each patient gave a blood sample that was collected before any therapy had been received.

The clonotype originates from a human donor with aplastic anemia. Sequences were obtained from sorted CD4+, CD8+, or CD8+CD57+ T cells (not recorded which) from PBMCs. This sequence joins TRBV2 and TRBJ1-4; 7 bases are shared with TRBD1. The DNA of the CDR3 is TGTGCCAGCGGGGGACGGACAGGCGGAGCAACTAATGAAAAACTGTTTTTT. Residues: CASGGRTGGATNEKLFF.